This TCR beta chain is drawn from a study of Tregs in tolerant kidney transplant recipients. General observations from the study: The most relevant donor-specific Treg TCRbeta repertoire apparently came from expansion with activated donor B cells. This study did not directly address biological reproducibility. Few patients were studied, so findings need validation in larger groups.

This CDR3 has 16 amino acids. The germline V gene has CDR1 SGHNT and CDR2 YYREEE (reference sequence). J was trimmed by 2 bases and V by 4 bases; bases with no gene match: 10. Thawed PBMCs were FACS-sorted into unstimulated CD4+CD25+CD127- regulatory T cells, CD4+CD25- non-regulatory cells, CD4 and CD8 cells. Concerning this clone: Its antigen is not identified.

The repertoire was sequenced with immunoSEQ multiplex PCR; TCRdb's copy has only in-frame clones and lacks some. The data hold 90,000 to 150,000 clones, with 85% to 95% observed a single time. This clonotype originated in a human donor in good health. V gene TRBV5-4 combines with J gene TRBJ2-3, with TRBD2 identical over 7 bases. The material sequenced was CD4+ T cells from blood. The CDR3 bases are TGTGCCAGCAGCCCCCAAGCCGGGAGGAACACAGATACGCAGTATTTT. It encodes CASSPQAGRNTDTQYF.